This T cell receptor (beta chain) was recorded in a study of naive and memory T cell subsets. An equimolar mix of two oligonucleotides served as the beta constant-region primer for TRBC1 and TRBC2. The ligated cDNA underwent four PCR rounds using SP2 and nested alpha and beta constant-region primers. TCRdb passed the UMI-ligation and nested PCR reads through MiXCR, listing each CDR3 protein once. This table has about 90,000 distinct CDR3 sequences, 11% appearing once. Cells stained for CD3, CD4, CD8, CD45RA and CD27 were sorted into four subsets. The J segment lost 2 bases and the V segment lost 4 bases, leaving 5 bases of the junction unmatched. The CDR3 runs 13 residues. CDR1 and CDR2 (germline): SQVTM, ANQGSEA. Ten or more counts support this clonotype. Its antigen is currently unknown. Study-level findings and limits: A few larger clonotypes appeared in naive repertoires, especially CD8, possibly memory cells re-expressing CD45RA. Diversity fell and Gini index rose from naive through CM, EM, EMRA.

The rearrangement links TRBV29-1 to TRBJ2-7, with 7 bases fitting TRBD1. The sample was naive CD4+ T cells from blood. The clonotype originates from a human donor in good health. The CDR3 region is CSVVRDSPYEQYF. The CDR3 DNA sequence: TGCAGCGTTGTCCGGGACAGTCCCTACGAGCAGTACTTC.